What follows is one T cell receptor beta chain and its context. The antigen remains unidentified. From the reads, TCRdb called clonotypes with MiXCR, one entry per CDR3 protein. The table includes some 200,000 distinct CDR3 sequences, roughly two fifths detected once. The data derive from a study of T cell repertoires in cytomegalovirus infection. The specimen was CD8+ T cells from cultured PBMCs, collected from culture after CMV antigen stimulation. The receptor was isolated from a human donor in good health (CMV status not recorded). Some clones in this sample may be carry-over from other donors' samples.

The CDR3 DNA follows: TGTGCCAGCAGCTTAGGCGGGGGGCCGTTAAGTGATGAGCAGTTCTTC. It specifies CASSLGGGPLSDEQFF. V usage is TRBV11-1 and J usage is TRBJ2-1, with 8 bases lining up with TRBD2. The CDR3 consists of 16 residues. CDR1 and CDR2 (germline): SGHAT, FQDESV (reference sequence). Trimming took 1 base from V and 8 from J; bases not matched to a gene: 10.